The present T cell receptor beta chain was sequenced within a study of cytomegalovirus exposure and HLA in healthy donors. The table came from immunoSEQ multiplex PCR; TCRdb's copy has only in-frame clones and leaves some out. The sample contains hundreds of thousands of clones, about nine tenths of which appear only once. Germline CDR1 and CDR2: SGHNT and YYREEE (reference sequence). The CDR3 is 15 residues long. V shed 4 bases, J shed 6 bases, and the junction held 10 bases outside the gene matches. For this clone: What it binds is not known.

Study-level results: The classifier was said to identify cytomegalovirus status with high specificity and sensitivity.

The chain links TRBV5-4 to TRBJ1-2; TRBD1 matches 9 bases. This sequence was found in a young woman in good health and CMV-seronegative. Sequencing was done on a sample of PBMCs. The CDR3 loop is CASSLGDREWDGYTF. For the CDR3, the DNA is TGTGCCAGCAGCCTGGGGGACAGGGAATGGGATGGCTACACCTTC.